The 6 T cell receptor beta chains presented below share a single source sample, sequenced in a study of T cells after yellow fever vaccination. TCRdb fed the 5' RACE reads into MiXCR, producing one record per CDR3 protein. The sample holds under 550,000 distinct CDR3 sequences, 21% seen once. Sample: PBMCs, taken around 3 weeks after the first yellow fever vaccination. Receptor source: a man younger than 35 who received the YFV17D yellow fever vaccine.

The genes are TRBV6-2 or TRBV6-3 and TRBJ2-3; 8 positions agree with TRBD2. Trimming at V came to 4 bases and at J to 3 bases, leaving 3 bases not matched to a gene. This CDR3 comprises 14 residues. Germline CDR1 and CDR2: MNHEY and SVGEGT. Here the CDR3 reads CASSWRGETDTQYF. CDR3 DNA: TGTGCCAGCAGTTGGCGGGGGGAAACAGATACGCAGTATTTT.

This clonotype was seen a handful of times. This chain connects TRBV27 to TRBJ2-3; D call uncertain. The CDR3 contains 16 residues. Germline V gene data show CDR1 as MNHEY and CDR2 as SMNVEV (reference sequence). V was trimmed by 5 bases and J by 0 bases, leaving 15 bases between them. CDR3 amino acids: CASSRLTGPSTDTQYF. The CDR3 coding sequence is TGTGCCAGCAGTCGCCTGACGGGCCCGAGCACAGATACGCAGTATTTT.

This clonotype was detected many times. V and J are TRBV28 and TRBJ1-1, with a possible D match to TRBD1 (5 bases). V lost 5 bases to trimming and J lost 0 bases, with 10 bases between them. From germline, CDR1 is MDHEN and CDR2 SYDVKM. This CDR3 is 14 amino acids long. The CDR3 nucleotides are TGTGCCAGCAGTCCGGGACGGCTGAACACTGAAGCTTTCTTT. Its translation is CASSPGRLNTEAFF.

CDR3: CASSLIGAGQETQYF. DNA for the CDR3: TGTGCCAGCAGCTTAATAGGGGCGGGACAAGAGACCCAGTACTTC. The rearrangement joins TRBV7-8 to TRBJ2-5, with a possible D match to TRBD2 (6 bases). V dropped 2 bases and J dropped 2 bases, with 12 bases sitting between them. This CDR3 has 15 amino acids. CDR1 and CDR2 from the germline V gene are SGHVS and FQNEAQ.

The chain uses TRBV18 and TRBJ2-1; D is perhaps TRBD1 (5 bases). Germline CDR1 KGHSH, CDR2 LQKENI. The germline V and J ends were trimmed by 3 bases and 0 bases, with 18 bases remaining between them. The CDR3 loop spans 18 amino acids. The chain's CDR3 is CASSPFLDSSSSYNEQFF. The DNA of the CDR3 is TGTGCCAGCTCACCCTTCCTCGACAGTTCTAGCTCCTACAATGAGCAGTTCTTC.

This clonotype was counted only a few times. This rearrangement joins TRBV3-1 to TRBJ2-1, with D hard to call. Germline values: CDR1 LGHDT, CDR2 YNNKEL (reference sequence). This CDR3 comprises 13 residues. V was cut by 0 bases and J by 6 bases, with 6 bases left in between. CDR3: CASSQDPVNEQFF. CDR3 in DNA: TGTGCCAGCAGCCAAGACCCAGTCAATGAGCAGTTCTTC.